In its sample, the clone carrying this T cell receptor (beta chain) was seen a few times. The sample comes from a study of T cells in Graves' hyperthyroidism and ophthalmopathy. Whole-study context: Peripheral blood sampling occurred at initial diagnosis, before any treatment.

Amplification of TCR beta CDR3 regions used RNA as the template. An initial round of RT-PCR targeting the TCR CDR3 relied on the HTBI primer set. A single record per CDR3 protein comes from TCRdb applying MiXCR to the multiplex PCR reads. The table has fewer than 450,000 distinct CDR3 sequences, approximately 18% seen once. The CDR3 consists of 15 residues. Germline V gives CDR1 SEHNR, CDR2 FQNEAQ (reference sequence). V shed 5 bases, J shed 4 bases, and the junction held 8 bases outside the gene matches. Diagnoses were made from clinical symptoms, serum measures (thyroxine and TRAb), thyroid ultrasound and orbital computed tomography.

This receptor was identified in a woman aged 25 to 45 with Graves' hyperthyroidism that later progressed to Graves' ophthalmopathy. The chain links TRBV7-9 to TRBJ2-7; 10 bases agree with TRBD1. The sample consisted of blood. The CDR3, as DNA: TGTGCCAGCAGCCCATGGGGACAGGGGTCATACGAGCAGTACTTC. It is translated as CASSPWGQGSYEQYF.